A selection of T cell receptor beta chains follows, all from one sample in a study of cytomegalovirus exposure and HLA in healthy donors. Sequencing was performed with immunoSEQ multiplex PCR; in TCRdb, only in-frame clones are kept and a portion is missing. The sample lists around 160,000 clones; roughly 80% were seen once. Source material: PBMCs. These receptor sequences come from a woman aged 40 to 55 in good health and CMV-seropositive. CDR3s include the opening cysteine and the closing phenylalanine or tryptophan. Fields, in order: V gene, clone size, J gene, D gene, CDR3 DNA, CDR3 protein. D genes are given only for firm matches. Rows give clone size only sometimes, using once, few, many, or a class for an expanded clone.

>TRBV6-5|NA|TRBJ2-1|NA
TGTTCGGGGTCCTCCTACAATGAGCAGTTCTTC
CSGSSYNEQFF
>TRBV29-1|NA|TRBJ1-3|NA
TGCAGCGTTGAAGGGGAGGGGGGACTTATCTCTGGAAACACCATATATTTT
CSVEGEGGLISGNTIYF
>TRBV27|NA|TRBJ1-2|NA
TGTGCCAGCAGTCCACAGGGTTTCGGCTACACCTTC
CASSPQGFGYTF
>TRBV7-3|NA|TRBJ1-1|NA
TGTGCCAGCAGCTTAGGGGGGGGAGGGAACACTGAAGCTTTCTTT
CASSLGGGGNTEAFF
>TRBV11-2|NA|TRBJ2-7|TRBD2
TGTGCCAGCATCGGGGGGAGGTCCTCCAACGAGCAGTACTTC
CASIGGRSSNEQYF
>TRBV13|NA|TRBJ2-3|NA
TGTGCCAGCAGCTTAGGGGGGAGTACAGATACGCAGTATTTT
CASSLGGSTDTQYF
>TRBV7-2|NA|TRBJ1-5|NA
TGTGCCAGCAGCTTAGCGTTGGGGGGGGATCAGCCCCAGCATTTT
CASSLALGGDQPQHF
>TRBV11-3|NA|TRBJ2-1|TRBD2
TGTGCCAGCAGCACCGGGACTAGAGACAATGAGCAGTTCTTC
CASSTGTRDNEQFF
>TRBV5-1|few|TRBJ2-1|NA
TGCGCCAGCACCTTTGACTGGCCAGTTGCTTTCAATGAGCAGTTCTTC
CASTFDWPVAFNEQFF
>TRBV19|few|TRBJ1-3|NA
TGTGCCAGTAAGGCAGGCTCCTCTGGAAACACCATATATTTT
CASKAGSSGNTIYF
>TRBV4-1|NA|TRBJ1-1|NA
TGCGCCAGCAGCCAACGGGGAACTGAAGCTTTCTTT
CASSQRGTEAFF
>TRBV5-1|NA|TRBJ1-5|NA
TGCGCCAGCAGCTCCCCAGGACAGAGTGGTCTTTATAGCAATCAGCCCCAGCATTTT
CASSSPGQSGLYSNQPQHF
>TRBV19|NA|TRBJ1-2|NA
TGTGCCAGTAGTAACGGAGCTAACTATGGCTACACCTTC
CASSNGANYGYTF
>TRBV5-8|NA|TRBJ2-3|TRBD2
TGTGCCAGCAGCCAGGGACTAGCGGGGCTGAGTTACCCAGATACGCAGTATTTT
CASSQGLAGLSYPDTQYF
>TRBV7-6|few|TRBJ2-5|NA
TGTGCCAGCAGCTTAGGGAGGCTAGCGACTGTCCAAGAGACCCAGTACTTC
CASSLGRLATVQETQYF
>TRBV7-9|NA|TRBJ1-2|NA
TGTGCCAGCAGCTTAGTGGGGGGGCTCGGTTTCGATGGCTACACCTTC
CASSLVGGLGFDGYTF
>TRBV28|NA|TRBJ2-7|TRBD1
TGTGCCAGCAGTTTATATGGACAGGGTTACGAGCAGTACTTC
CASSLYGQGYEQYF
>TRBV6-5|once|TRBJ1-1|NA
TGTGCCAGCAGTTCTACGACAGAGGAAGCTTTCTTT
CASSSTTEEAFF
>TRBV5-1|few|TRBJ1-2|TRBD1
TGCGCCAGCAGCTTGGCGACAGGGAACTATGGCTACACCTTC
CASSLATGNYGYTF
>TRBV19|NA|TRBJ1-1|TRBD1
TGTGCCAGTAGCCCTACAGGGGGACTTCTGAACACTGAAGCTTTCTTT
CASSPTGGLLNTEAFF
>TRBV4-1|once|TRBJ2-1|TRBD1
TGCGCCAGCAGCCAATTTCCGGGACAGGGGACCTACAATGAGCAGTTCTTC
CASSQFPGQGTYNEQFF
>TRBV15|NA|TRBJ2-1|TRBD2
TGTGCCACCAGCAGCATCAGTAGCGGGAGGGCACCTGAGCAGTTCTTC
CATSSISSGRAPEQFF
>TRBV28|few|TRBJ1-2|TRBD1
TGTGCCAGCAGTTTATCGAGGATGGGCGAGGAGGGGACAGCGAGCTTC
CASSLSRMGEEGTASF
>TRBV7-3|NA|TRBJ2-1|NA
TGTGCCAGCAGCCCGTCGGGGGACTCCTTCAATGAGCAGTTCTTC
CASSPSGDSFNEQFF
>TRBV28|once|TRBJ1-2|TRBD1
TGTGCCAGCAGTATCAACCCCCACCAGGGGGGTGGCTACACCTTC
CASSINPHQGGGYTF
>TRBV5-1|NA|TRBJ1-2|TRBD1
TGCGCCAGCAGCCCGGGGACAGGGGGTCCTAACTATGGCTACACCTTC
CASSPGTGGPNYGYTF
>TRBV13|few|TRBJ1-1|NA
TGTGCCAGCAGCTTAGGGAGGATCGGTTTTGATCCAATGGCCACTGAAGCTTTCTTT
CASSLGRIGFDPMATEAFF
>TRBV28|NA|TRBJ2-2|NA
TGTGCCAGCAGTTTCTTAGCGAACACCGGGGAGCTGTTTTTT
CASSFLANTGELFF
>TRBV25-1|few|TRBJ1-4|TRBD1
TGTGCCAGCAGTGAGGACAGGGGGCCAAGAAAACTGTTTTTT
CASSEDRGPRKLFF
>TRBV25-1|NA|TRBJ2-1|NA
TGTGCCAGCAGTGCCCGACAGGTCCCCTACAATGAGCAGTTCTTC
CASSARQVPYNEQFF
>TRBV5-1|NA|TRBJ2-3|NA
TGCGCCAGCAGCCCCGGGTCGCCCTTCTACACAGATACGCAGTATTTT
CASSPGSPFYTDTQYF
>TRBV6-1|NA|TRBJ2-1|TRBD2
TGTGCCAGCAGTCCCGGAGGCGGGAGGGCCTATGAGCAGTTCTTC
CASSPGGGRAYEQFF
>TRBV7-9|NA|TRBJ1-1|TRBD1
TGTGCCAGCAGCTTAGCAGGGACAGGGAACACTGAAGCTTTCTTT
CASSLAGTGNTEAFF
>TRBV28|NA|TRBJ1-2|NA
TGTGCCAGCAGTTTACTCGCAGGGAACTATGGCTACACCTTC
CASSLLAGNYGYTF
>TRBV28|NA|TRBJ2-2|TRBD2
TGTGCCAGCAGTTTATGGACTAGCGGGAGGAACACCGGGGAGCTGTTTTTT
CASSLWTSGRNTGELFF
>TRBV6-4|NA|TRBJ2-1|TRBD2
TGTGCCAGCAGTGAGAGGGAGGGTTCGGATGAGCAGTTCTTC
CASSEREGSDEQFF
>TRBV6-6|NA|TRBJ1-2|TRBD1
TGTGCCATCCTTAGGGACAGCGGGAACTATGGCTACACCTTC
CAILRDSGNYGYTF
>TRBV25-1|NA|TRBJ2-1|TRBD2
TGTGCCAGCAGTGTCGCTAGCGGGAACAATGAGCAGTTCTTC
CASSVASGNNEQFF
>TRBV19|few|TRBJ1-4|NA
TGTGCCAGTAGTTCAGGAACAACTAATGAAAAACTGTTTTTT
CASSSGTTNEKLFF
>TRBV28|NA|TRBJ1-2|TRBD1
TGTGCCAGCAGTTTTGAGGGGGCAAGCTTTAACTATGGCTACACCTTC
CASSFEGASFNYGYTF